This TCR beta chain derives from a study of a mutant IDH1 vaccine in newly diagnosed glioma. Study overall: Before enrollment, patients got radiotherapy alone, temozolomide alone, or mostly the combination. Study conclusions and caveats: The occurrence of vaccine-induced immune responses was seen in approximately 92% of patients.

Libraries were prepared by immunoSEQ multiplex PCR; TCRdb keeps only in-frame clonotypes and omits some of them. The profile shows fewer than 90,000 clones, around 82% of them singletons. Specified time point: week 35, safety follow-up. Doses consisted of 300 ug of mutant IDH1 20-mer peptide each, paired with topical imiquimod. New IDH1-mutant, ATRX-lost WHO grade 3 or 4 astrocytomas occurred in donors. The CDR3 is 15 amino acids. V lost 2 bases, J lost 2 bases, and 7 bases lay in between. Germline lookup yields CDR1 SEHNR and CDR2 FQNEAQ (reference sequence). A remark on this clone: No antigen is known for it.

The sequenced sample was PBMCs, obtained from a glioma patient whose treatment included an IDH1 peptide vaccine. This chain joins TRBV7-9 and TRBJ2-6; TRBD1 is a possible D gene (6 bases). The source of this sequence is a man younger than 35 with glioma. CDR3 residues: CASSLTGTGANVLTF. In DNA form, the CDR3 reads TGTGCCAGCAGCTTAACAGGGACTGGGGCCAACGTCCTGACTTTC. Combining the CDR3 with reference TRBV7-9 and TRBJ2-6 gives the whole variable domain DTGVSQNPRHKITKRGQNVTFRCDPISEHNRLYWYRQTLGQGPEFLTYFQNEAQLEKSRLLSDRFSAERPKGSFSTLEIQRTEQGDSAMYLCASSLTGTGANVLTFGAGSRLTVL.